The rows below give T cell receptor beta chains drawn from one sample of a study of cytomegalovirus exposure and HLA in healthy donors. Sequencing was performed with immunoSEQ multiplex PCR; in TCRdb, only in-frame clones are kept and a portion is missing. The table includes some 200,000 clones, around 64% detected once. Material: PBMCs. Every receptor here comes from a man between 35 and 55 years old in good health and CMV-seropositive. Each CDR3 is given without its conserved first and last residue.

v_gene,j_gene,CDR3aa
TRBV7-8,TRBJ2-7,ASSLEQTGIDEQY
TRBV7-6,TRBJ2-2,ASSLLGENTGELF
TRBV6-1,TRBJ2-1,ASSPRRGHEQF
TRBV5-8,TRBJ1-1,ASSSRGAF
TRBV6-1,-,ASSERFELEQY
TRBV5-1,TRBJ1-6,ASSLTANSYNSPLH
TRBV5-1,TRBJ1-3,ASSLEGSDGNTIY
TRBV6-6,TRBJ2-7,ASSYSDRPYEQY
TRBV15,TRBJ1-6,ATSQYTGVNSPLH
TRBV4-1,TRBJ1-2,ASSQDQSRDSDGYT
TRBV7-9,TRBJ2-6,ASSLVDRANSGANVLT
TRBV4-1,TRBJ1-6,ASSQDGAGAVSPLH
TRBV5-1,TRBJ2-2,ASSLGAGAGELF
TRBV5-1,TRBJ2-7,ASSLRRSYEQY